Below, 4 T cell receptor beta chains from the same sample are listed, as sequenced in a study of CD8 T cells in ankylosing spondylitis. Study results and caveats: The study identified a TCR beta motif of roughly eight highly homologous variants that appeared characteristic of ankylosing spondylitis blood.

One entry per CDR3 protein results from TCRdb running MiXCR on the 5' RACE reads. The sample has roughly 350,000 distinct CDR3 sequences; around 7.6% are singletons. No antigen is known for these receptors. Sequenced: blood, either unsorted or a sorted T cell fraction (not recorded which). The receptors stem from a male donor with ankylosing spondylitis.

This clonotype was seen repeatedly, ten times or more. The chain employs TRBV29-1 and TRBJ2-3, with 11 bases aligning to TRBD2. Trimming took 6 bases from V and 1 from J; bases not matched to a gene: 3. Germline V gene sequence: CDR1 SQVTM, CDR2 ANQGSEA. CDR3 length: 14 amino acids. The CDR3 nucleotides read TGCAGCGTGCAACTAGCGGGGGGCACAGATACGCAGTATTTT. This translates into CSVQLAGGTDTQYF.

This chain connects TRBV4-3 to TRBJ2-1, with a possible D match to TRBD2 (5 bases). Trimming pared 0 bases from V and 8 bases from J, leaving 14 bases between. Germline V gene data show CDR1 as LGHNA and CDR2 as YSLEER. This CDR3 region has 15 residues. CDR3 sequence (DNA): TGCGCCAGCAGCCAAGATGCGAACGCCGGGGATGAGCAGTTCTTC. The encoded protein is CASSQDANAGDEQFF.

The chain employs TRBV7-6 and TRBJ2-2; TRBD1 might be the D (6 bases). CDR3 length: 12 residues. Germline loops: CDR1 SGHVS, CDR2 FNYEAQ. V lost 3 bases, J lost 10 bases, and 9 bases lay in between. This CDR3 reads CASSLPGQELFF. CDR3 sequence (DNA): TGTGCCAGCAGCTTGCCGGGACAGGAGCTGTTTTTT.

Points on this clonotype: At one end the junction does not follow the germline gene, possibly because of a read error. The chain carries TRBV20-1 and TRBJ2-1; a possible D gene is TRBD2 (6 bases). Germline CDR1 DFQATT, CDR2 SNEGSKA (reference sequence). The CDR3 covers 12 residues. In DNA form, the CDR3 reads TGCAGTGCTAGAGTTCGGGACTCCCTGTGTGTCTTC. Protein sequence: CSARVRDSLCVF.